These 8 T cell receptor beta chains were sequenced from one sample in a study of blood T cell repertoires in COVID-19. Measured with immunoSEQ multiplex PCR; TCRdb has only the in-frame clones, and not every one. Here the sample spans nearly 200,000 clones, 84% being singletons. The specimen sequenced was peripheral blood. These receptors all come from a woman aged 70 to 79 with active or convalescent COVID-19.

The CDR3 spells CASSRNRENTGELFF. Written as DNA, the CDR3 is TGTGCCAGCAGCAGAAACAGGGAGAACACCGGGGAGCTGTTTTTT. This chain connects TRBV6-5 to TRBJ2-2; D is possibly TRBD1 (6 bases). V lost 6 bases and J 1 base, leaving 12 bases between the germline ends. Germline CDR1 is MNHEY and CDR2 is SVGAGI. The CDR3 length is 15 residues.

V and J are TRBV18 and TRBJ1-6; 8 bases are a match to TRBD1. Germline trimming cut 3 bases from V and 7 bases from J; bases unmatched to any gene: 2. Germline V lookup: CDR1 KGHSH, CDR2 LQKENI. This CDR3 is 14 amino acids long. The CDR3 nucleotides are TGTGCCAGCTCACCGGACAGGGTCAATTCACCCCTCCACTTT. Amino acids: CASSPDRVNSPLHF.

This chain connects TRBV3-1 (or the pseudogene TRBV3-2) to TRBJ2-1; 10 bases are a match to TRBD1. Trimming at V came to 6 bases and at J to 6 bases, leaving 2 bases not matched to a gene. Looked up from germline, CDR1 is LGHDT and CDR2 is YNNKEL (reference sequence). The CDR3 is 13 residues long. The CDR3 bases are TGTGCCAGCAGGCGGACAGGGGGCAATGAGCAGTTCTTC. Its translation is CASRRTGGNEQFF.

This clone was counted a few times. The chain is built from TRBV3-1 (or the pseudogene TRBV3-2) and TRBJ2-7; D might be TRBD2 (6 bases). The germline V and J ends were trimmed by 4 bases and 6 bases, with 19 bases remaining between them. Germline loops: CDR1 LGHDT, CDR2 YNNKEL (reference sequence). The CDR3 extends over 15 amino acids. The CDR3, as DNA: TGTGCCAGCAGCCCCCTCGGGACTGTAGGGGCCGAGCAGTACTTC. This translates into CASSPLGTVGAEQYF.

This chain joins TRBV5-5 and TRBJ2-1; TRBD2 agrees at 10 bases. V gave up 3 bases and J gave up 4 bases; unmatched junction bases: 10. The germline gives CDR1 SGHKS, CDR2 YYEKEE (reference sequence). CDR3 length: 17 amino acids. The CDR3 loop is CASSWSQREGPYNEQFF. Written as DNA, the CDR3 is TGTGCCAGCAGCTGGAGTCAGCGGGAGGGCCCGTACAATGAGCAGTTCTTC.

The gene calls are TRBV6-1 and TRBJ1-5; D gene uncertain. This CDR3 has 15 residues. Deletions cut 1 base from V and 1 base from J, with 8 bases between. In germline, CDR1 is MNHNS, CDR2 SASEGT. CDR3 in amino acids: CASSEVGVSNQPQHF. The CDR3 nucleotides read TGTGCCAGCAGTGAAGTAGGAGTGAGCAATCAGCCCCAGCATTTT.

For the CDR3, the DNA is TGTGCCAGCAGCCAAGCCAGTCTCCAAGAGACCCAGTACTTC. Amino acids: CASSQASLQETQYF. The V call is TRBV3-1 (or the pseudogene TRBV3-2), the J call TRBJ2-5; D remains unclear. Trimming left V 1 base short and J 1 base short, with 7 bases between. CDR1 is LGHDT, CDR2 YNNKEL, per germline (reference sequence). There are 14 residues in the CDR3.

The chain employs TRBV27 and TRBJ2-3; 10 bases align to TRBD2. J lost 2 bases, V lost 5 bases, and 1 base had no gene match. The CDR3 totals 14 residues. CDR1 and CDR2 (germline): MNHEY, SMNVEV (reference sequence). The CDR3 sequence: CASSSGRVTDTQYF. The CDR3 DNA reads TGTGCCAGCAGTAGCGGGAGGGTCACAGATACGCAGTATTTT.